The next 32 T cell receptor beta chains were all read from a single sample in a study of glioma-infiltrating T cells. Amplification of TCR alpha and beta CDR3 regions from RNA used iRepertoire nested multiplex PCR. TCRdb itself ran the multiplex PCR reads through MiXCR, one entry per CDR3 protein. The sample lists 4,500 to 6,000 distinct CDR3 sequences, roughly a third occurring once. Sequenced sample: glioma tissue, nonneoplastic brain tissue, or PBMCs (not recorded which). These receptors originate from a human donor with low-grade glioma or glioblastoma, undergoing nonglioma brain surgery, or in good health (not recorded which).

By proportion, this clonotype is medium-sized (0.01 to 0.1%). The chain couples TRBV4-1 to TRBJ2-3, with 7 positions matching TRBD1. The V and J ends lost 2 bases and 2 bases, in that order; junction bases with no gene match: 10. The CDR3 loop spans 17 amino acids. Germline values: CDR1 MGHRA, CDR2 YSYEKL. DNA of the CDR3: TGCGCCAGCAGCCAACCGCGACAGGGAGAAGTCACAGATACGCAGTATTTT. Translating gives CASSQPRQGEVTDTQYF.

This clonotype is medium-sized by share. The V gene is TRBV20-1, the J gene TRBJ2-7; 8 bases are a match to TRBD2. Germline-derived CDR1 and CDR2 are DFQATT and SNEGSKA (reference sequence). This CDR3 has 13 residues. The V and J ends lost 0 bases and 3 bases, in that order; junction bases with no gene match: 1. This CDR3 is CSAREGTSYEQYF. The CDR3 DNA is TGCAGTGCTAGAGAAGGGACTAGCTACGAGCAGTACTTC.

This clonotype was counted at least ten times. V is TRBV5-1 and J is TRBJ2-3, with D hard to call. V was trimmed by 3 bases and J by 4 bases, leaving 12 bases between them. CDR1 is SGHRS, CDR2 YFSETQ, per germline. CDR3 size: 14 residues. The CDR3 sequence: CASSSSRSADTQYF. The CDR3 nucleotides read TGCGCCAGCAGCTCGAGTAGAAGCGCAGATACGCAGTATTTT.

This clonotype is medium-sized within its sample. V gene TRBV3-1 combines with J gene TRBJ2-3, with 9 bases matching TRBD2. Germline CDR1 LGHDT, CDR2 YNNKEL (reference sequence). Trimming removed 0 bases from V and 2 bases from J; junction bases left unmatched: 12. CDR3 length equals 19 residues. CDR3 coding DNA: TGTGCCAGCAGCCAAGATCTAGGGCTAGCGGGGACCAACACAGATACGCAGTATTTT. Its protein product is CASSQDLGLAGTNTDTQYF.

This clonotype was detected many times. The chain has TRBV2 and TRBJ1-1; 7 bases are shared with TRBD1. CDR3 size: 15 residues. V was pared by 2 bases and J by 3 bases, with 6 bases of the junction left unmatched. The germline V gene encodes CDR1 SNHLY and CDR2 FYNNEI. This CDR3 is CASSEFGQGDTEAFF. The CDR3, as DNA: TGTGCCAGCAGTGAATTCGGGCAGGGGGACACTGAAGCTTTCTTT.

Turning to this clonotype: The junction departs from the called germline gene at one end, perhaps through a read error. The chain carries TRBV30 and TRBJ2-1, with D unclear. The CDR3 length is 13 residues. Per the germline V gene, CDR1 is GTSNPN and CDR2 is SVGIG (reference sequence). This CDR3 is CAWGVRQDYEQFF. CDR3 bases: TGTGCCTGGGGTGTACGTCAGGATTATGAGCAGTTCTTC.

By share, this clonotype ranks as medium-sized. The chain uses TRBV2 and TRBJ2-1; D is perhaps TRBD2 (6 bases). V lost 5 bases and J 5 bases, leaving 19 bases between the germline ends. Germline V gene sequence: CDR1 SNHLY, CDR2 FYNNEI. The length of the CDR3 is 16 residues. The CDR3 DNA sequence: TGTGCCAGCAGTCCAGCAAATGTAGCGGTAGACAATGAGCAGTTCTTC. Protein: CASSPANVAVDNEQFF.

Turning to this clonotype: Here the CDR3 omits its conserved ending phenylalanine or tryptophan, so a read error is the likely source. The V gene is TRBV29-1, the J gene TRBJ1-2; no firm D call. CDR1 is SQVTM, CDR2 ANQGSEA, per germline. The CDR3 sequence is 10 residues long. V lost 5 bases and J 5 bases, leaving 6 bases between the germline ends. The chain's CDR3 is CSVLGYGYTV. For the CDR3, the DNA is TGCAGCGTTTTGGGTTATGGCTACACCGTC.

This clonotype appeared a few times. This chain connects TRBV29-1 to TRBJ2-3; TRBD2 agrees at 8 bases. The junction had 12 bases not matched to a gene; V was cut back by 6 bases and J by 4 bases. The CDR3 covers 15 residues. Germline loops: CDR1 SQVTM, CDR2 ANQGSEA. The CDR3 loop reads CSVSSAGAPSDTQYF. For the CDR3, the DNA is TGCAGCGTGTCGTCAGCGGGGGCCCCGTCAGATACGCAGTATTTT.

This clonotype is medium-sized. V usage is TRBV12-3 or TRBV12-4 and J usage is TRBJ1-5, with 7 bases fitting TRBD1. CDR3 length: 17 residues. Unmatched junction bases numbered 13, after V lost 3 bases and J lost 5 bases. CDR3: CASSFSFGRGSDQPQHF. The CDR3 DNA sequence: TGTGCCAGCAGTTTTAGTTTCGGCAGGGGGTCGGATCAGCCCCAGCATTTT.

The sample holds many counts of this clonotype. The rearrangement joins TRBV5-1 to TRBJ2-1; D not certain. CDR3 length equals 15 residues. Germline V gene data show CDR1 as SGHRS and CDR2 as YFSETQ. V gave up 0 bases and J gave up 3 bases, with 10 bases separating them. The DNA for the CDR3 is TGCGCCAGCAGCTTGGACTTCGAAGGCTACAATGAGCAGTTCTTC. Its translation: CASSLDFEGYNEQFF.

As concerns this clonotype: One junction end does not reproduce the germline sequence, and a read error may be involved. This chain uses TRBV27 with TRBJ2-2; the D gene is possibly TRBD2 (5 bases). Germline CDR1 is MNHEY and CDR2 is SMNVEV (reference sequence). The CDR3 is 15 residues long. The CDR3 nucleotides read TGTGCCAGCAGTTTATATACGGGGAACACGGGGGAGCTGTTTTTT. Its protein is CASSLYTGNTGELFF.

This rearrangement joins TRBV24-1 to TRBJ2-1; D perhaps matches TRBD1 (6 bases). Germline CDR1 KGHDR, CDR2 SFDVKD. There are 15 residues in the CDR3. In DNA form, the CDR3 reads TGTGCTACCCGTGATTCTACAGGGATAGACGATGAGCAGTTCTTC. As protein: CATRDSTGIDDEQFF.

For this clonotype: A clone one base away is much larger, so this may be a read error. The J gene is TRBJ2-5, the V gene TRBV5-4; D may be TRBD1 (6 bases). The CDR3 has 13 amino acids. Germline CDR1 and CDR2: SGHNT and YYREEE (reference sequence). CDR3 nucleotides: TGTGCCAGCAGCAGACAGGTTGAGGAGACCAAGTACTTC. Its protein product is CASSRQVEETKYF.

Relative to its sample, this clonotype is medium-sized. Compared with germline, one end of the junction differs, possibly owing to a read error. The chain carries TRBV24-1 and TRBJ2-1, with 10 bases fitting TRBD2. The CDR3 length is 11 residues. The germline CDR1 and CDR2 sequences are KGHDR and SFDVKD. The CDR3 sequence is CPSGGYNEQFF. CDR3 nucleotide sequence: TGCCCTAGCGGGGGCTACAATGAGCAGTTCTTC.

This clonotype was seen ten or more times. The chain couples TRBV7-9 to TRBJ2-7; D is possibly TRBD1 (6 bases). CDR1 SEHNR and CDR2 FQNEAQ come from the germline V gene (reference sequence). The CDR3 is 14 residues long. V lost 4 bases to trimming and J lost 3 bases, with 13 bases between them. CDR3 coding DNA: TGTGCCAGCAGCTCCCCCGGGACACTCTACGAGCAGTACTTC. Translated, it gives CASSSPGTLYEQYF.

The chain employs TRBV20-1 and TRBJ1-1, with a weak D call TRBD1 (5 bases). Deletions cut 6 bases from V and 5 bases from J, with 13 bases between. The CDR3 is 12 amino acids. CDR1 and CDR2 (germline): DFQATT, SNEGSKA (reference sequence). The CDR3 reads CSAGVKKTEAFF. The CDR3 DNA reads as TGCAGTGCGGGGGTTAAAAAGACTGAAGCTTTCTTT.

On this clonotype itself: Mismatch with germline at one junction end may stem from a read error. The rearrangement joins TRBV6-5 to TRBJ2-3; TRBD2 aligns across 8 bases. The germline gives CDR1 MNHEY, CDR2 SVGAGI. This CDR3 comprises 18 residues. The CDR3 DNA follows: TGTGCCAGCCGTTCCCTCCGATCCTTCGGGGGGGCCGTGGCTACGCCGTCTTTT. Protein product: CASRSLRSFGGAVATPSF.

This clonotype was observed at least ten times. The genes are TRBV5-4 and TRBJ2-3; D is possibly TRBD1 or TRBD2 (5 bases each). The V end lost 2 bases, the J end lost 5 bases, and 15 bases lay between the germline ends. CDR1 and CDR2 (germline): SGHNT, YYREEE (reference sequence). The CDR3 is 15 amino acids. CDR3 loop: CASSFDSGQRDTQYF. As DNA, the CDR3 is TGTGCCAGCAGCTTTGATTCGGGGCAAAGAGATACGCAGTATTTT.

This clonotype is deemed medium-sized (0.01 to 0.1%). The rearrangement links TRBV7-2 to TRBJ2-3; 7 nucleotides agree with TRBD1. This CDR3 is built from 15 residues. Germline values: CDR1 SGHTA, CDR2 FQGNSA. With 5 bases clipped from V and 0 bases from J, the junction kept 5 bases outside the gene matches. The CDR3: CASSPTGSSTDTQYF. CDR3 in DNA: TGTGCCAGCAGCCCGACAGGGTCCAGCACAGATACGCAGTATTTT.

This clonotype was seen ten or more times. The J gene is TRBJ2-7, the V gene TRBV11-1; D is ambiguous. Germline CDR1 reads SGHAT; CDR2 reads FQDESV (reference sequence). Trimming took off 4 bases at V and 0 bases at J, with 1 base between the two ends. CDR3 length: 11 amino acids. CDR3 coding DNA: TGTGCCAGCAGCTCCTCCTACGAGCAGTACTTC. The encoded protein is CASSSSYEQYF. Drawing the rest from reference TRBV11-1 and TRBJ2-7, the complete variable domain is EAEVAQSPRYKITEKSQAVAFWCDPISGHATLYWYRQILGQGPELLVQFQDESVVDDSQLPKDRFSAERLKGVDSTLKIQPAELGDSAMYLCASSSSYEQYFGPGTRLTVT.

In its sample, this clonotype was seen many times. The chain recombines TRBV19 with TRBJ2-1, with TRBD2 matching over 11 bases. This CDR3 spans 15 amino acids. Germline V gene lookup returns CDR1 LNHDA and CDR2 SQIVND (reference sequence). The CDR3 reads CATRRASGGFNEQFF. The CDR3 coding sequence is TGTGCTACCCGTAGGGCTAGCGGGGGGTTCAATGAGCAGTTCTTC. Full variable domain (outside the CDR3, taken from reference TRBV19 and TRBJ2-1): DGGITQSPKYLFRKEGQNVTLSCEQNLNHDAMYWYRQDPGQGLRLIYYSQIVNDFQKGDIAEGYSVSREKKESFPLTVTSAQKNPTAFYLCATRRASGGFNEQFFGPGTRLTVL.

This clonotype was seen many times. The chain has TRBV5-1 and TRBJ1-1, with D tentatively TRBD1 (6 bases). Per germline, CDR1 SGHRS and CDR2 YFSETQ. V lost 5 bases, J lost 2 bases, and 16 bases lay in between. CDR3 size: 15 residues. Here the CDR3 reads CASRGGSQGNTEAFF. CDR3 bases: TGCGCCAGCAGAGGGGGTTCTCAGGGAAACACTGAAGCTTTCTTT.

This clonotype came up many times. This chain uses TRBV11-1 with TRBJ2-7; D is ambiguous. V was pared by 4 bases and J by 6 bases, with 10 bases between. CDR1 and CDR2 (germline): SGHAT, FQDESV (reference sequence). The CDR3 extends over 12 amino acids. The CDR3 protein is CASSWERGEQYV. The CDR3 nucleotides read TGTGCCAGCAGCTGGGAACGCGGCGAGCAGTACGTC.

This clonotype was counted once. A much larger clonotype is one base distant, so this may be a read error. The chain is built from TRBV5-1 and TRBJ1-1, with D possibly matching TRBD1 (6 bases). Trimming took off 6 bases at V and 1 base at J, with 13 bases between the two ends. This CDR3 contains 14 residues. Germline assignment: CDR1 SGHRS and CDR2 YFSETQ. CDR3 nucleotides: TGCGCCAGCAAAAATAAAGGGGGGAACACTGAAGCTTTCTTT. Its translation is CASKNKGGNTEAFF.

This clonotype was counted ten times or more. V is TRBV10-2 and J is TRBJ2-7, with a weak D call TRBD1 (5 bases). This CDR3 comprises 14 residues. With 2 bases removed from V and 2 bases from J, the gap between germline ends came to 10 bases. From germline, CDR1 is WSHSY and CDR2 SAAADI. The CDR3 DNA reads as TGCGCCAGCAGTGAGAGTGCGACAGCCTACGAGCAGTACTTC. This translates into CASSESATAYEQYF.

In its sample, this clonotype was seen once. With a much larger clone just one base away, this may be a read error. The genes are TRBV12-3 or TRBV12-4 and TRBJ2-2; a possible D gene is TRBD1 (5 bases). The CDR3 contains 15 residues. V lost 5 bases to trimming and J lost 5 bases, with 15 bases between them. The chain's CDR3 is CASSHLAGRTGELFF. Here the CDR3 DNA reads TGTGCCAGCAGTCACCTGGCAGGGCGGACCGGGGAGCTGTTTTTT.

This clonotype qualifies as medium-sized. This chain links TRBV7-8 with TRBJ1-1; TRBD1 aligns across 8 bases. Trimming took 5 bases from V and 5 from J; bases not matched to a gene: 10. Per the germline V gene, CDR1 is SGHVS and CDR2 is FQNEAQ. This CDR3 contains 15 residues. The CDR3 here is CASSEMGQGATEAFF. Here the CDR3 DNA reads TGTGCCAGCAGCGAAATGGGGCAGGGGGCTACTGAAGCTTTCTTT.

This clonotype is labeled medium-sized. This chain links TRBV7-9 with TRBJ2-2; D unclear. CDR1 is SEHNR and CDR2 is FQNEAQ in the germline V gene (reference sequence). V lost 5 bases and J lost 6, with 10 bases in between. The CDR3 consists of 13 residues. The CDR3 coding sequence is TGTGCCAGCAGCCCCGCCGCTGCCGGGGAGCTGTTTTTT. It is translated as CASSPAAAGELFF.

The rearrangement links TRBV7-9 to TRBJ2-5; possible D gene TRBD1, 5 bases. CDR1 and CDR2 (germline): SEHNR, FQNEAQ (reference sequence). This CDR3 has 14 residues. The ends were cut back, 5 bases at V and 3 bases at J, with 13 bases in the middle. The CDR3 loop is CASSGQGIEETQYF. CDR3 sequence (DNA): TGTGCCAGCAGCGGACAAGGGATAGAAGAGACCCAGTACTTC.

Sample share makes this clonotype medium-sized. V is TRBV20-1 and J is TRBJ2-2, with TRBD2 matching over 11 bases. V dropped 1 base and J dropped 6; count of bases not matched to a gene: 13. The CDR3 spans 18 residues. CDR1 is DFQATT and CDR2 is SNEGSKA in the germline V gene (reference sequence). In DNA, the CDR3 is TGCAGTGCTAGAGGGTTGGGTAGCGGGGGGGCAGCGGCCGGGGAGCTGTTTTTT. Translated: CSARGLGSGGAAAGELFF.

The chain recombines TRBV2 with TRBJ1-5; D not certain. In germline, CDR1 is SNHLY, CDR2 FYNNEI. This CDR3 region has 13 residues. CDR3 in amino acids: CESQGPGNQPQHF. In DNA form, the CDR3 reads TGTGAAAGCCAAGGACCGGGGAATCAGCCCCAGCATTTT.